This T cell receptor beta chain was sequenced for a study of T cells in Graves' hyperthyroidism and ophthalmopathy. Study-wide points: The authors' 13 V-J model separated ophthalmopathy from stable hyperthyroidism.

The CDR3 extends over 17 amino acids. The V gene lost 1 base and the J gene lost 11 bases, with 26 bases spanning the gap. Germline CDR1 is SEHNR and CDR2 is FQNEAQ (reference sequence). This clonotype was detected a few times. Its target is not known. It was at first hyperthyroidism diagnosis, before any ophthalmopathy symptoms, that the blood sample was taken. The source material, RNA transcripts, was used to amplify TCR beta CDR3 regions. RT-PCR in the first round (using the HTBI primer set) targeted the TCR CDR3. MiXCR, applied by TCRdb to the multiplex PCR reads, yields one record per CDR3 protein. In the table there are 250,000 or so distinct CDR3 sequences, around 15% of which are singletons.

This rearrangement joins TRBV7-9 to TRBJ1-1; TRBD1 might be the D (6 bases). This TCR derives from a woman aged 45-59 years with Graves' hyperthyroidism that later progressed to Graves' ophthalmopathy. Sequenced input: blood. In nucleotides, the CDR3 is TGTGCCAGCAGCTTAGTCACGGGGGCGCCGGTTCCAGAAGCGGCTTTCTTT. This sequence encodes CASSLVTGAPVPEAAFF.